This is a list of T cell receptor beta chains from one sample in a study of CD8 T cells in ankylosing spondylitis. Each CDR3 protein is one row after TCRdb ran MiXCR on the 5' RACE reads. The table lists about 170,000 distinct CDR3 sequences, approximately 20% of them singletons. Specimen: blood, either unsorted or a sorted T cell fraction (not recorded which). The receptors come from a male donor with ankylosing spondylitis or in good health (not recorded which). Both conserved end residues are part of each CDR3. D genes are given only for firm matches. Part of the rows lack a size; the others show once, few, many or a class for expanded clones.

d_call: -; clone_size: few; v_call: TRBV4-1; j_call: TRBJ1-2; cdr3_aa: CASSQVGRTRIYGYTF; cdr3_nt: TGCGCCAGCAGCCAAGTAGGCAGGACGAGGATCTATGGCTACACCTTC
d_call: TRBD1; clone_size: many; v_call: TRBV3-1; j_call: TRBJ1-1; cdr3_aa: CASSRTGGTEAFF; cdr3_nt: TGTGCCAGCAGCCGGACAGGGGGCACTGAAGCTTTCTTT
d_call: TRBD1; clone_size: -; v_call: TRBV27; j_call: TRBJ1-1; cdr3_aa: CASNRDRLLEAFF; cdr3_nt: TGTGCCAGCAACCGGGACAGACTCCTTGAAGCTTTCTTT
d_call: -; clone_size: many; v_call: TRBV5-1; j_call: TRBJ2-2; cdr3_aa: CASGPQGMDTGELFF; cdr3_nt: TGCGCCAGCGGTCCCCAGGGTATGGACACCGGGGAGCTGTTTTTT
d_call: -; clone_size: -; v_call: TRBV29-1; j_call: TRBJ1-3; cdr3_aa: CSVRTALGGTIYF; cdr3_nt: TGCAGCGTTCGGACCGCCTTGGGTGGCACCATATATTTT
d_call: -; clone_size: many; v_call: TRBV20-1; j_call: TRBJ2-7; cdr3_aa: CSAREDAHEQYF; cdr3_nt: TGCAGTGCTAGAGAGGACGCCCACGAGCAGTACTTC
d_call: TRBD1; clone_size: many; v_call: TRBV7-9; j_call: TRBJ2-7; cdr3_aa: CAEQGALSYEQYF; cdr3_nt: TGTGCTGAACAGGGGGCCTTATCCTACGAGCAGTACTTC
d_call: TRBD1; clone_size: -; v_call: TRBV4-2; j_call: TRBJ2-3; cdr3_aa: CAISPGTGSWTDTQYF; cdr3_nt: TGTGCCATCAGCCCCGGGACAGGGTCTTGGACAGATACGCAGTATTTT
d_call: -; clone_size: -; v_call: TRBV7-2; j_call: TRBJ2-7; cdr3_aa: CASSPGSPF; cdr3_nt: TGTGCCAGCAGCCCTGGTTCCCCCTTC
d_call: TRBD1; clone_size: many; v_call: TRBV7-6; j_call: TRBJ1-1; cdr3_aa: CASSERTGLNTEAFF; cdr3_nt: TGTGCCAGCAGCGAGCGGACAGGCCTTAACACTGAAGCTTTCTTT
d_call: TRBD1; clone_size: many; v_call: TRBV5-1; j_call: TRBJ2-7; cdr3_aa: CASSGGTGFNEQYF; cdr3_nt: TGCGCCAGCAGCGGGGGGACAGGGTTCAACGAGCAGTACTTC
d_call: -; clone_size: many; v_call: TRBV18; j_call: TRBJ1-4; cdr3_aa: CASSPPTIQLFF; cdr3_nt: TGTGCCAGCTCACCCCCGACCATTCAACTGTTTTTT
d_call: TRBD2; clone_size: many; v_call: TRBV4-1; j_call: TRBJ2-2; cdr3_aa: CASSQDGLAAGGSGELFF; cdr3_nt: TGCGCCAGCAGCCAAGATGGACTAGCAGCAGGAGGGTCCGGGGAGCTGTTTTTT
d_call: -; clone_size: many; v_call: TRBV29-1; j_call: TRBJ1-1; cdr3_aa: CSVDAITEAFF; cdr3_nt: TGCAGCGTTGACGCGATCACTGAAGCTTTCTTT
d_call: -; clone_size: -; v_call: TRBV11-2; j_call: TRBJ2-5; cdr3_aa: CASSHEEWQLETQYF; cdr3_nt: TGTGCCAGCAGTCACGAGGAGTGGCAGTTGGAGACCCAGTACTTC
d_call: -; clone_size: many; v_call: TRBV2; j_call: TRBJ2-1; cdr3_aa: CAVPARTYNEQFF; cdr3_nt: TGTGCCGTCCCTGCGCGGACCTACAATGAGCAGTTCTTC
d_call: -; clone_size: many; v_call: TRBV5-5; j_call: TRBJ2-7; cdr3_aa: CASSSTSYEQYF; cdr3_nt: TGTGCCAGCAGCTCAACCTCCTACGAGCAGTACTTC
d_call: -; clone_size: few; v_call: TRBV7-8; j_call: TRBJ1-3; cdr3_aa: CASSFLSYSGNTIYF; cdr3_nt: TGTGCCAGCAGCTTCCTGTCCTACTCTGGAAACACCATATATTTT
d_call: TRBD1; clone_size: many; v_call: TRBV5-1; j_call: TRBJ1-1; cdr3_aa: CASSWTGGNTEAFF; cdr3_nt: TGCGCCAGCAGTTGGACAGGGGGGAACACTGAAGCTTTCTTT
d_call: TRBD1; clone_size: few; v_call: TRBV18; j_call: TRBJ1-3; cdr3_aa: CASSPETGYGNTIYF; cdr3_nt: TGTGCCAGCTCACCCGAGACAGGGTACGGAAACACCATATATTTT
d_call: -; clone_size: many; v_call: TRBV5-1; j_call: TRBJ1-4; cdr3_aa: CASSLGSTNEKLFF; cdr3_nt: TGCGCCAGCAGCTTGGGTTCCACTAATGAAAAACTGTTTTTT
d_call: TRBD1; clone_size: few; v_call: TRBV13; j_call: TRBJ2-7; cdr3_aa: CASSFTRTGGYEQYF; cdr3_nt: TGTGCCAGCAGCTTCACCAGGACAGGGGGCTACGAGCAGTACTTC
d_call: TRBD1; clone_size: -; v_call: TRBV7-2; j_call: TRBJ1-2; cdr3_aa: CACSQDSGAIQGTSGYTF; cdr3_nt: TGTGCCTGCAGCCAAGATTCCGGCGCCATACAGGGGACGAGCGGCTACACCTTC
d_call: TRBD2; clone_size: many; v_call: TRBV3-1; j_call: TRBJ2-3; cdr3_aa: CASSLGLAGEVTQYF; cdr3_nt: TGTGCCAGCAGCCTAGGACTAGCGGGAGAGGTTACGCAGTATTTT
d_call: -; clone_size: few; v_call: TRBV28; j_call: TRBJ1-1; cdr3_aa: CASSLPLPYLNTEAFF; cdr3_nt: TGTGCCAGCAGTTTACCCCTACCTTATCTGAACACTGAAGCTTTCTTT
d_call: -; clone_size: many; v_call: TRBV20-1; j_call: TRBJ1-1; cdr3_aa: CSARDGNTEAFF; cdr3_nt: TGCAGTGCTAGGGACGGTAACACTGAAGCTTTCTTT
d_call: TRBD1; clone_size: many; v_call: TRBV6-1; j_call: TRBJ1-6; cdr3_aa: CASRRTGSYSPLHF; cdr3_nt: TGTGCCAGCAGAAGGACAGGGTCCTACTCACCCCTCCACTTT
d_call: -; clone_size: -; v_call: TRBV6-2/TRBV6-3; j_call: TRBJ2-7; cdr3_aa: CASKLGTLSYEQYF; cdr3_nt: TGTGCCAGCAAGTTGGGGACTCTCTCCTACGAGCAGTACTTC
d_call: -; clone_size: many; v_call: TRBV2; j_call: TRBJ2-1; cdr3_aa: CASSVLEEQFF; cdr3_nt: TGTGCCAGCAGTGTACTAGAAGAGCAGTTCTTC
d_call: -; clone_size: few; v_call: TRBV4-2; j_call: TRBJ1-2; cdr3_aa: CASSQDRGLVGDGYTF; cdr3_nt: TGTGCCAGCAGCCAAGATAGGGGCCTCGTGGGGGATGGCTACACCTTC
d_call: TRBD1; clone_size: few; v_call: TRBV28; j_call: TRBJ2-7; cdr3_aa: CASRDGQGDHEQYF; cdr3_nt: TGTGCCAGCAGGGACGGACAGGGGGACCACGAGCAGTACTTC
d_call: -; clone_size: -; v_call: TRBV20-1; j_call: TRBJ2-7; cdr3_aa: CSAGIAAEQYF; cdr3_nt: TGCAGTGCTGGAATAGCGGCCGAGCAGTACTTC
d_call: -; clone_size: few; v_call: TRBV7-2; j_call: TRBJ1-3; cdr3_aa: CASSLGWGAGNTIYF; cdr3_nt: TGTGCCAGCAGCTTAGGTTGGGGGGCTGGAAACACCATATATTTT
d_call: -; clone_size: -; v_call: TRBV20-1; j_call: TRBJ2-3; cdr3_aa: CSARGLIADITDTQYF; cdr3_nt: TGCAGTGCTAGGGGTCTAATAGCGGATATAACAGATACGCAGTATTTT
d_call: TRBD1; clone_size: -; v_call: TRBV11-1; j_call: TRBJ1-2; cdr3_aa: CASSGQVFDYTF; cdr3_nt: TGTGCCAGCAGCGGACAGGTGTTTGACTACACCTTC
d_call: TRBD2; clone_size: many; v_call: TRBV6-1; j_call: TRBJ2-5; cdr3_aa: CASSLAGGPRETQYF; cdr3_nt: TGTGCCAGCAGTCTAGCGGGAGGGCCTCGAGAGACCCAGTACTTC
d_call: TRBD1; clone_size: -; v_call: TRBV5-1; j_call: TRBJ2-7; cdr3_aa: CASSKDRLSEQYF; cdr3_nt: TGCGCCAGCAGCAAGGACAGGCTGAGCGAGCAGTACTTC
d_call: -; clone_size: many; v_call: TRBV3-1; j_call: TRBJ2-7; cdr3_aa: CASSRGGRVYEQYF; cdr3_nt: TGTGCCAGCAGCCGGGGGGGCAGGGTCTACGAGCAGTACTTC
d_call: TRBD2; clone_size: -; v_call: TRBV20-1; j_call: TRBJ2-4; cdr3_aa: CSAPPPASGPDIQYF; cdr3_nt: TGCAGTGCTCCCCCACCGGCTAGCGGCCCCGACATTCAGTACTTC
d_call: TRBD2; clone_size: -; v_call: TRBV28; j_call: TRBJ2-3; cdr3_aa: CASSRRLALAEDTQYF; cdr3_nt: TGTGCCAGCAGTCGAAGACTCGCCCTAGCGGAGGATACGCAGTATTTT
d_call: -; clone_size: many; v_call: TRBV2; j_call: TRBJ2-4; cdr3_aa: CASSEPSKNIQYF; cdr3_nt: TGTGCCAGCAGTGAACCAAGCAAAAACATTCAGTACTTC
d_call: -; clone_size: many; v_call: TRBV6-1; j_call: TRBJ2-1; cdr3_aa: CASSEEYWNEQFF; cdr3_nt: TGTGCCAGCAGTGAAGAGTACTGGAATGAGCAGTTCTTC
d_call: TRBD2; clone_size: -; v_call: TRBV11-2; j_call: TRBJ2-1; cdr3_aa: CASSLVEGLSLFNEQFF; cdr3_nt: TGTGCCAGCAGCTTAGTGGAGGGACTATCCCTTTTTAATGAGCAGTTCTTC